The entry below gives a single TCR beta chain sequence along with its context. This record belongs to a study of blood T cell repertoires in COVID-19. At the level of the study: Whether acute or convalescent, the COVID-19 samples came from the United States, Italy and Spain.

Generated by immunoSEQ multiplex PCR, the TCRdb table keeps only in-frame clones and is missing some. The sample has around 56,000 clones, roughly nine tenths seen once. The CDR3 runs to 15 residues. The germline V and J ends were trimmed by 0 bases and 2 bases, with 9 bases remaining between them. Germline-derived CDR1 and CDR2 are SGDLS and YYNGEE. What was sequenced was peripheral blood. This chain links TRBV9 with TRBJ1-3; D not certain. The sequence was collected from a woman in her fifties or sixties with active or convalescent COVID-19. CDR3 in amino acids: CASSVASQAGNTIYF. CDR3 DNA: TGTGCCAGCAGCGTAGCCAGCCAGGCTGGAAACACCATATATTTT. Drawing the rest from reference TRBV9 and TRBJ1-3, the complete variable domain is DSGVTQTPKHLITATGQRVTLRCSPRSGDLSVYWYQQSLDQGLQFLIQYYNGEERAKGNILERFSAQQFPDLHSELNLSSLELGDSALYFCASSVASQAGNTIYFGEGSWLTVV.